A selection of T cell receptor beta chains follows, all from one sample in a study of shared clonotypes between healthy human individuals. The repertoire was sequenced with immunoSEQ multiplex PCR; TCRdb's copy has only in-frame clones and lacks some. The sample lists about 680,000 clones, around 72% occurring once. The sample consisted of memory CD4+ T cells sorted from blood. The source is a woman aged 25-40 years in good health. The CDR3 runs from the conserved cysteine through the conserved F or W. The order of the fields is J gene, D gene, V gene, clone size, CDR3 protein, CDR3 DNA. The D gene is left open where the match is weak. Size tells how often a clone was seen (once, few, many) or the class of an expanded clone, and some rows leave it out.

TRBJ2-7,-,TRBV5-1,few,CASSSTGYEQYF,TGCGCCAGCAGTTCCACAGGATACGAGCAGTACTTC
TRBJ2-4,-,TRBV6-1,-,CASSEQGGEDYIQYF,TGTGCCAGCAGTGAACAGGGGGGTGAGGACTACATTCAGTACTTC
TRBJ2-2,-,TRBV6-5,-,CASSYKAQYTGELFF,TGTGCCAGCAGTTACAAGGCACAATACACCGGGGAGCTGTTTTTT
TRBJ2-2,TRBD2,TRBV4-2,once,CASSPTDGTSGNTGELFF,TGTGCCAGCAGCCCTACAGATGGGACTAGCGGCAACACCGGGGAGCTGTTTTTT
TRBJ1-2,-,TRBV5-1,-,CASSERTTNYGYTF,TGCGCAAGCTCTGAGAGAACAACTAACTATGGCTACACCTTC
TRBJ2-1,TRBD2,TRBV15,once,CATSRESASSGRLELYNEQFF,TGTGCCACCAGCAGAGAAAGTGCGTCTAGCGGGAGGCTGGAGTTATACAATGAGCAGTTCTTC
TRBJ2-1,TRBD2,TRBV7-2,many,CASSLTSGTHLGDEQFF,TGTGCCAGCAGCTTAACTAGCGGGACCCATTTAGGGGATGAGCAGTTCTTC
TRBJ1-1,-,TRBV30,-,CAWMGGVDTFF,TGTGCCTGGATGGGGGGGGTCGACACTTTCTTT
TRBJ2-1,-,TRBV19,many,CASSTNDLNNEQFF,TGTGCCAGTAGTACCAACGACCTAAACAATGAGCAGTTCTTC
TRBJ2-1,TRBD2,TRBV25-1,-,CASSEYEAGGVYNEQFF,TGTGCCAGCAGTGAATATGAAGCGGGAGGGGTTTACAATGAGCAGTTCTTC
TRBJ1-2,-,TRBV19,-,CASSEGFAYGYTF,TGTGCCAGTAGTGAAGGGTTTGCCTATGGCTACACCTTC
TRBJ1-3,-,TRBV27,-,CASKTSSGNTIYF,TGTGCCAGCAAAACTAGCTCTGGAAACACCATATATTTT
TRBJ2-2,-,TRBV16,-,CASSQEAGELFF,TGTGCCAGCAGCCAGGAGGCCGGGGAGCTGTTTTTT
TRBJ1-1,-,TRBV7-9,few,CASSLNMEGPEAFF,TGTGCCAGCAGCTTAAATATGGAGGGACCTGAAGCTTTCTTT
TRBJ1-1,TRBD1,TRBV28,many,CASSRLAGTGAIKGAFF,TGTGCCAGCAGTCGGCTCGCCGGGACAGGGGCTATCAAAGGTGCTTTCTTT
TRBJ1-4,TRBD1,TRBV18,-,CASSHGTGGGKLFF,TGTGCCAGCTCACACGGGACAGGGGGCGGAAAACTGTTTTTT
TRBJ2-7,-,TRBV13,-,CASSLWGVEQYF,TGTGCCAGTAGCTTATGGGGGGTCGAGCAGTACTTC
TRBJ2-7,-,TRBV6-1,-,CASRADLSYEQYF,TGTGCCAGCAGGGCGGACTTAAGCTACGAGCAGTACTTC
TRBJ1-4,TRBD1,TRBV28,-,CASSSGQERGEKLFF,TGTGCCAGCAGTTCCGGACAGGAAAGGGGTGAAAAACTGTTTTTT
TRBJ2-7,TRBD1,TRBV27,-,CASTKDRAGSYEQYF,TGTGCCAGCACCAAAGACAGGGCTGGTAGCTACGAGCAGTACTTC
TRBJ1-2,-,TRBV5-6,once,CASSSPPGRNYVKGYTF,TGTGCCAGCAGCTCCCCGCCCGGGCGTAACTATGTTAAAGGTTACACCTTC
TRBJ2-3,-,TRBV2,-,CASSPSGGSTDTQYF,TGTGCCAGCAGTCCGAGCGGAGGTAGCACAGATACGCAGTATTTT